The present T cell receptor (beta chain) was sequenced within a study of T cells in Graves' hyperthyroidism and ophthalmopathy (dated by TCRdb to the late 2010s). In the study overall: Peripheral blood samples were taken at the time of initial diagnosis, prior to any treatment. The paper reports TCR Vbeta CDR3 sequencing of roughly 140 peripheral blood samples: some 41 ophthalmopathy, under 85 hyperthyroidism and around 17 progressor patients. A discovery cohort of around 100 patients, fewer than 50 with Graves' ophthalmopathy and approximately 57 with stable Graves' hyperthyroidism, was used to find distinguishing TCR V-J signatures. For training and testing, the 80 to 100 patients in the discovery cohort were randomly divided in a 7:3 ratio. The study also compared thyroid tissue and blood T-cell repertoires from about six Graves' hyperthyroidism patients. Prospective prediction of ophthalmopathy was tested in an independent validation cohort consisting of 18 hyperthyroidism patients and 15 to 17 patients who later progressed to ophthalmopathy. Once sampling was done, hyperthyroidism patients were given methimazole at a starting dose of 30 mg daily, whereas ophthalmopathy patients were given high-dose intravenous methylprednisolone. What the study reported, not specific to this receptor: No statistical method was used to set the sample size in advance, and investigators knew the group allocation. In validation, the model predicted progression to ophthalmopathy a median of approximately 6.3 months before onset, with about 64% sensitivity and just under 75% specificity. Most expanded thyroid clonotypes (frequency above 0.001) were also detected in blood, a finding suggesting that blood repertoires may reflect thyroid immune responses. A 13 V-J signature model separated ophthalmopathy from stable hyperthyroidism, with just over 85% sensitivity and 81.08% specificity in cross-validation and 80%/75% in testing.

The hyperthyroidism patients were between 18 and 65 years old and newly diagnosed, with a disease duration of less than 2 months. Any patient with an uncontrolled infection, another autoimmune disease, pregnancy or lactation was excluded. Diagnoses were established on the basis of clinical symptoms, serum thyroxine and TRAb, thyroid ultrasound, and orbital computed tomography. Blood from progressor patients was drawn when they were first diagnosed with hyperthyroidism, before any ophthalmopathy symptoms appeared. PBMCs were isolated from 10 ml of fresh peripheral blood by Ficoll-Paque density gradient centrifugation. Progressor patients were defined as those initially diagnosed with Graves' hyperthyroidism in whom ophthalmopathy developed during follow-up. Total RNA was extracted using Trizol reagent, and RNA quality was assessed on an Agilent 2100 Bioanalyzer. Of note for this clonotype: Its binding antigen is unknown. No much larger clonotype is one base removed from it; base qualities were not supplied.

The TCR beta CDR3 regions were amplified from the RNA transcripts. The first round of RT-PCR for the TCR CDR3 was performed with the HTBI primer set and the Qiagen OneStep RT-PCR kit. The libraries were constructed in a second round of multiplex PCR and then size-selected and purified. Paired-end sequencing of the libraries was performed with 100 bp reads on an Illumina HiSeq2000. From the authors' description of their analysis: SOAPnuke was used to process the raw data, removing reads that contained adapters or uncalled bases, had a mean Phred below 15, or lacked an exact match to the constant primer or identifier. COPE v1.2.5 was used to merge high-quality paired reads, and clonotypes were defined as unique nucleotide sequences. MiTCR v1.1 was used to align clonotypes to the IMGT TRBV, TRBD and TRBJ reference segments. Only V-J combinations with frequency above 0.0001, covering roughly 99% of repertoires, were analysed. The TCS score was defined as the ratio of F50 (clonal expansion) to E x V (chaos), calculated using BLOSUM62-based TCRdist between CDR3 peptides within each V-J. Welch's t-statistics and random forest reduced roughly 530 V-J features to 10 to 15, which were used in a naive Bayes classifier (R e1071). TCRdb trimmed public reads at Q25 via fastp, called clones via MiXCR and kept in-frame beta chains. Rows merge per CDR3 protein into single entries with the most common DNA and genes. These V and J calls originate from TCRdb's pipeline instead of the authors' own analysis. This sample gives about 290,000 distinct CDR3 sequences in total; roughly 15% of them show up just once. The ten largest clones capture around 31% of the sample.

Spanning cysteine to phenylalanine, the CDR3 consists of 14 amino acids. The read is trimmed to its CDR3 DNA, 42 bases read in frame from base 1. Trimming accounts for 6 bases at V and 4 bases at J, while the number of junction bases matched to no gene is 4. CDR1 MNHEY and CDR2 SMNVEV are derived from the germline V gene (reference sequence). Sequences were obtained from blood. This receptor was obtained from a woman aged 45-65 years with Graves' hyperthyroidism that later progressed to Graves' ophthalmopathy. The rearranged segments are TRBV27 and TRBJ1-5; the central 9 bases match TRBD1. The DNA sequence is TGTGCCAGCAGCCTAGACAGGGGGAATCAGCCCCAGCATTTT. Translation gives CASSLDRGNQPQHF.